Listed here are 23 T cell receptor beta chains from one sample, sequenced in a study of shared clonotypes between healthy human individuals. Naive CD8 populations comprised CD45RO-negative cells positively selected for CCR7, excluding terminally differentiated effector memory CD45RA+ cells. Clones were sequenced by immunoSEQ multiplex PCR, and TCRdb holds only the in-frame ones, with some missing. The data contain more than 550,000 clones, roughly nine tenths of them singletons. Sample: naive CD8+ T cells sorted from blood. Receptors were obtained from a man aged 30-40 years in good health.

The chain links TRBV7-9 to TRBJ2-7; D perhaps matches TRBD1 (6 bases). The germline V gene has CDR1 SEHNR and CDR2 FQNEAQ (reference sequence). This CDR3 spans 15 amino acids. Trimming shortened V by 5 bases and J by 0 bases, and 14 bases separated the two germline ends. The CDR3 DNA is TGTGCCAGCAGCCCGGACAGTGGGTACTCCTACGAGCAGTACTTC. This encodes CASSPDSGYSYEQYF.

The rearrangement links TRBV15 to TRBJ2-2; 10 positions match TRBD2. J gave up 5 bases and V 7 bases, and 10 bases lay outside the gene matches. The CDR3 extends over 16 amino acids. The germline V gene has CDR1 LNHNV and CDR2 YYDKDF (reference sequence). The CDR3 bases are TGTGCCACCATGACTAAGCGGGAGGGTTGGACCGGGGAGCTGTTTTTT. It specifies CATMTKREGWTGELFF.

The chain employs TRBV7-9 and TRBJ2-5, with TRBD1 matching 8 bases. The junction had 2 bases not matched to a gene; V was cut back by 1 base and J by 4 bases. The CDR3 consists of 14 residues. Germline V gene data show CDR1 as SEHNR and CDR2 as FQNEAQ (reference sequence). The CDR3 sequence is CASSLDRGRETQYF. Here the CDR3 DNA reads TGTGCCAGCAGCTTAGACAGGGGGAGAGAGACCCAGTACTTC.

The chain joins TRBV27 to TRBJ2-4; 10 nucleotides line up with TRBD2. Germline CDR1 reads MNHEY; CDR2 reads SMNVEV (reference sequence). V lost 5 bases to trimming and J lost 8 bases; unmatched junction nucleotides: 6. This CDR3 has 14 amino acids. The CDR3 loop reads CASSTSGIGDIQYF. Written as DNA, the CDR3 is TGTGCCAGCAGTACTAGCGGGATAGGGGACATTCAGTACTTC.

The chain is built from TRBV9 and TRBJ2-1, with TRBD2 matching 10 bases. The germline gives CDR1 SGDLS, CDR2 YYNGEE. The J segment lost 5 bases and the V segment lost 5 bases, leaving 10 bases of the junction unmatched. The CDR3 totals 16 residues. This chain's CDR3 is CASSEPSGRADNEQFF. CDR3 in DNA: TGTGCCAGCAGTGAACCCAGCGGGAGGGCTGACAATGAGCAGTTCTTC. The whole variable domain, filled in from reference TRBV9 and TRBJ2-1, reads DSGVTQTPKHLITATGQRVTLRCSPRSGDLSVYWYQQSLDQGLQFLIQYYNGEERAKGNILERFSAQQFPDLHSELNLSSLELGDSALYFCASSEPSGRADNEQFFGPGTRLTVL.

Here the CDR3 reads CASSSLSDSVQETQYF. As DNA, the CDR3 is TGTGCCAGCAGTTCACTTTCCGACAGCGTACAAGAGACCCAGTACTTC. V gene TRBV27 combines with J gene TRBJ2-5; possibly TRBD1 for D (5 bases). This CDR3 contains 16 residues. Trimming took off 4 bases at V and 2 bases at J, with 17 bases between the two ends. In germline, CDR1 is MNHEY, CDR2 SMNVEV (reference sequence).

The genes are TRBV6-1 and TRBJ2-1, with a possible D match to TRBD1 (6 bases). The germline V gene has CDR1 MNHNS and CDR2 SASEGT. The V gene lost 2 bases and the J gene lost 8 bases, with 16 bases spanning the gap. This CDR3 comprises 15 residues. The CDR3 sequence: CASSEFLQGNDEQFF. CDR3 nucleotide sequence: TGTGCCAGCAGTGAATTTTTACAGGGTAACGATGAGCAGTTCTTC.

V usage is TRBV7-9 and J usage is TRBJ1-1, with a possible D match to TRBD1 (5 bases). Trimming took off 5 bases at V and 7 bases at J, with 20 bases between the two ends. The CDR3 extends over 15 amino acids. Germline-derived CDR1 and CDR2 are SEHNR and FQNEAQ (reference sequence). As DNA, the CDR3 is TGTGCCAGCAGCCCAGACGTCGGCAGGGCTGGTGAAGCTTTCTTT. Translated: CASSPDVGRAGEAFF. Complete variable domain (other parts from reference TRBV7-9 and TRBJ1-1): DTGVSQNPRHKITKRGQNVTFRCDPISEHNRLYWYRQTLGQGPEFLTYFQNEAQLEKSRLLSDRFSAERPKGSFSTLEIQRTEQGDSAMYLCASSPDVGRAGEAFFGQGTRLTVV.

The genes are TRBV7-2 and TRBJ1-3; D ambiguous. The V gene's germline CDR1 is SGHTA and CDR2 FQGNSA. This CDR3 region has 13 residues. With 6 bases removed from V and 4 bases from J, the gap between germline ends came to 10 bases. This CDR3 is CASSSPPGNTIYF. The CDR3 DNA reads TGTGCCAGCAGTTCACCTCCCGGAAACACCATATATTTT.

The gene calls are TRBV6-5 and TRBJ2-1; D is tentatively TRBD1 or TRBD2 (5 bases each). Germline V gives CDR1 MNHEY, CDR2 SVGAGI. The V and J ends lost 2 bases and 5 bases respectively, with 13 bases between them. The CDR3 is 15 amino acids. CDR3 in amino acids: CASSYGGERNNEQFF. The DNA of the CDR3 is TGTGCCAGCAGTTACGGGGGTGAGAGAAACAATGAGCAGTTCTTC.

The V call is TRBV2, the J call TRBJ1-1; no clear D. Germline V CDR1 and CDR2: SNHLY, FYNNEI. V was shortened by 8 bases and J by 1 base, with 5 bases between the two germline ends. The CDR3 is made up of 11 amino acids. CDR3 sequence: CASLRNTEAFF. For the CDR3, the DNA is TGTGCCAGCTTAAGGAACACTGAAGCTTTCTTT. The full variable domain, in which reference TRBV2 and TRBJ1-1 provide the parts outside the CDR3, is EPEVTQTPSHQVTQMGQEVILRCVPISNHLYFYWYRQILGQKVEFLVSFYNNEISEKSEIFDDQFSVERPDGSNFTLKIRSTKLEDSAMYFCASLRNTEAFFGQGTRLTVV.

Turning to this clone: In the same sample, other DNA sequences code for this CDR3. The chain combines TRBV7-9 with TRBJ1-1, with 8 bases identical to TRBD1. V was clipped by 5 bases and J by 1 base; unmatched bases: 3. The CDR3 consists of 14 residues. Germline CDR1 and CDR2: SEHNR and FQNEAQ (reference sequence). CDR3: CASSPGQGNTEAFF. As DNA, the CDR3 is TGTGCCAGCAGCCCCGGACAGGGGAACACTGAAGCTTTCTTT.

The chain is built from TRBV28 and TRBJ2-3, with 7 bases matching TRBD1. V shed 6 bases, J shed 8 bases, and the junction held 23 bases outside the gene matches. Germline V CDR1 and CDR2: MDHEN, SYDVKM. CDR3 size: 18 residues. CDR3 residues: CASSFDAGTDFLVGTQYF. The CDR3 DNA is TGTGCCAGCAGCTTTGACGCAGGGACAGATTTTTTAGTTGGTACGCAGTATTTT.

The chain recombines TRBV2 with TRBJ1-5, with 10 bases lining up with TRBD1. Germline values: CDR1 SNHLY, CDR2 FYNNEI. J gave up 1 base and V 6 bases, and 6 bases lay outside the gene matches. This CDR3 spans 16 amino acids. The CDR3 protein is CASRAGTGVSNQPQHF. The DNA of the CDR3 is TGTGCCAGCAGAGCAGGGACAGGGGTGAGCAATCAGCCCCAGCATTTT.

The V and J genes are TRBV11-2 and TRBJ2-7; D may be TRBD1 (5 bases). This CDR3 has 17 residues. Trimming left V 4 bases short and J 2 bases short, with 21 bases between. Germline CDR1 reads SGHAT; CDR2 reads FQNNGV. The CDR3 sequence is CASSSTFLQEPTYEQYF. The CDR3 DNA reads TGTGCCAGCAGCTCGACCTTCTTACAGGAGCCTACCTACGAGCAGTACTTC.

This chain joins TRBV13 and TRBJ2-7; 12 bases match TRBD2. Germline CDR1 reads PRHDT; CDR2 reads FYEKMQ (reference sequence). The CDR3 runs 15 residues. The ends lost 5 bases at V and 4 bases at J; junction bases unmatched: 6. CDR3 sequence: CASSGPSGRGYEQYF. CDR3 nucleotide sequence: TGTGCCAGCAGCGGACCTAGCGGGAGGGGGTACGAGCAGTACTTC.

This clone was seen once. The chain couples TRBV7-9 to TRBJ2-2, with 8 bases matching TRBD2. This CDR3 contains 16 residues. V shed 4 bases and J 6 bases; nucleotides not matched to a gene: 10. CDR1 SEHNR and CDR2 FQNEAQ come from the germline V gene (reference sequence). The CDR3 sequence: CASSSDPGLGAGELFF. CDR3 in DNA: TGTGCCAGCAGCTCGGACCCGGGACTAGGCGCCGGGGAGCTGTTTTTT. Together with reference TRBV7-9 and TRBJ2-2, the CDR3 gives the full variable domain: DTGVSQNPRHKITKRGQNVTFRCDPISEHNRLYWYRQTLGQGPEFLTYFQNEAQLEKSRLLSDRFSAERPKGSFSTLEIQRTEQGDSAMYLCASSSDPGLGAGELFFGEGSRLTVL.

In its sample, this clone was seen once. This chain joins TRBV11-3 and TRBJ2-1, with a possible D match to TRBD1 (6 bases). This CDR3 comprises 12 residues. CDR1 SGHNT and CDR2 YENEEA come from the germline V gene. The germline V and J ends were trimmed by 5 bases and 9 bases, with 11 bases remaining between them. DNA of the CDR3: TGTGCCAGCAGCCTAGGGGGTGGTGAGCAGTTCTTC. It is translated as CASSLGGGEQFF. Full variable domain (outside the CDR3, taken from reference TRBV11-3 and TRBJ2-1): EAGVVQSPRYKIIEKKQPVAFWCNPISGHNTLYWYLQNLGQGPELLIRYENEEAVDDSQLPKDRFSAERLKGVDSTLKIQPAELGDSAVYLCASSLGGGEQFFGPGTRLTVL.

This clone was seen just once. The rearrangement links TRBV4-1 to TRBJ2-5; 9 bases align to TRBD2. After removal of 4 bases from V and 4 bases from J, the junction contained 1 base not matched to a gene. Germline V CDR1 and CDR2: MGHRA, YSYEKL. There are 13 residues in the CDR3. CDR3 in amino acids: CASSLLAGETQYF. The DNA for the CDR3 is TGCGCCAGCAGCCTACTAGCGGGAGAGACCCAGTACTTC.

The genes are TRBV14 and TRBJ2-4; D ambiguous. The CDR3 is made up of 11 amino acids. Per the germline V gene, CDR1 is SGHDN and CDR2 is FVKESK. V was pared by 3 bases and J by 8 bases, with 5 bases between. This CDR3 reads CASSQTYIQYF. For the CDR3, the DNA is TGTGCCAGCAGCCAGACATACATTCAGTACTTC.

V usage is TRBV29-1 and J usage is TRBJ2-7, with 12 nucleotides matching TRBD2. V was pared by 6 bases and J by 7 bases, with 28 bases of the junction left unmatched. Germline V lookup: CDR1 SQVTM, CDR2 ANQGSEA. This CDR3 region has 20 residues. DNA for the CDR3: TGCAGCGTCCAGGGTGGCGGGGAGAAACTAGCGGGAGGACTATTGGGGGAGCAGTACTTC. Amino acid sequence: CSVQGGGEKLAGGLLGEQYF.

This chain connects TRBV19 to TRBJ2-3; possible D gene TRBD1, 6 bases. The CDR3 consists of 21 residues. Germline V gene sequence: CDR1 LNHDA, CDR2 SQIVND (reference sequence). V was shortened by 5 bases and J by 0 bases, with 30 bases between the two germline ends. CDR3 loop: CASSPSLSDRKISASTDTQYF. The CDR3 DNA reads TGTGCCAGTAGTCCAAGCCTCAGCGACAGGAAAATATCTGCTAGCACAGATACGCAGTATTTT.

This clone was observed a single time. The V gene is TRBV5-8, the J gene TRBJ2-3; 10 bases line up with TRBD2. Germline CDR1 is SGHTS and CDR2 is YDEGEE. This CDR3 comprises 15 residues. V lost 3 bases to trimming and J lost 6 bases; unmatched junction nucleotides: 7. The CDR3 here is CASSSLAGDSDTQYF. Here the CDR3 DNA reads TGTGCCAGCAGCTCCCTAGCGGGAGACTCGGATACGCAGTATTTT.